The sample holds many counts of the clone carrying this T cell receptor (beta chain). This CDR3 comprises 15 residues. Trimming cost V 6 bases and J 8 bases, with 19 bases left between them. Germline V lookup: CDR1 MNHEY, CDR2 SVGEGT. Produced via immunoSEQ multiplex PCR; TCRdb's table is partial and in-frame only. The data contain 450,000 to 500,000 clones, roughly 88% of them seen just once; the ten biggest clones take up roughly 3.1%. This specimen belongs to a study of blood T cell repertoires in COVID-19. The clonotype originates from a human donor in a cohort sampled during active COVID-19. The material sequenced was peripheral blood. The chain carries TRBV6-2 or TRBV6-3 and TRBJ2-2, with D possibly TRBD2 on 6 matching bases. CDR3 in amino acids: CASSPAGGFVGELFF. The CDR3, as DNA: TGTGCCAGCAGCCCCGCTGGGGGGTTTGTAGGGGAGCTGTTTTTT.